The 26 T cell receptor beta chains below all came from one sample that was sequenced in a study of cytomegalovirus exposure and HLA in healthy donors. Amplification used 60 Vbeta primers and 13 Jbeta primers. TCRdb keeps only in-frame clones here, not all; method: immunoSEQ multiplex PCR. The table has roughly 120,000 clones, 80% seen once. The sequenced sample consisted of PBMCs. All receptors come from a female donor in good health and CMV-seropositive.

The chain couples TRBV2 to TRBJ1-1; a weak D match, TRBD1 (5 bases). The V gene lost 5 bases and the J gene lost 1 base, with 8 bases spanning the gap. The CDR3 loop spans 13 amino acids. Germline V gene sequence: CDR1 SNHLY, CDR2 FYNNEI. CDR3 loop: CASSLQENTEAFF. The CDR3 DNA is TGTGCCAGCAGTCTACAGGAGAACACTGAAGCTTTCTTT.

V and J are TRBV7-8 and TRBJ1-5; 7 bases line up with TRBD1. The ends lost 4 bases at V and 0 bases at J; junction bases unmatched: 6. The CDR3 is 16 residues long. Germline V gene data show CDR1 as SGHVS and CDR2 as FQNEAQ. The CDR3 nucleotides are TGTGCCAGCAGCTCCCAGACAGGGTATAGCAATCAGCCCCAGCATTTT. Residues: CASSSQTGYSNQPQHF.

The gene calls are TRBV5-6 and TRBJ1-1, with 7 bases aligning to TRBD1. Germline CDR1 is SGHDT and CDR2 is YYEEEE. V shed 4 bases and J 0 bases; nucleotides not matched to a gene: 12. CDR3 length equals 17 residues. The CDR3 DNA reads TGTGCCAGCAGCCACCAGACAGGGACAGTGATGAACACTGAAGCTTTCTTT. Protein product: CASSHQTGTVMNTEAFF.

The gene calls are TRBV19 and TRBJ1-4; TRBD1 matches at 7 bases. The CDR3 is 16 amino acids. The V gene end was trimmed by 4 bases and the J gene end by 6 bases; junction bases not matched to a gene: 11. The germline CDR1 and CDR2 sequences are LNHDA and SQIVND (reference sequence). CDR3 sequence reads: CASSTTSGTVYEKLFF. The CDR3 DNA reads as TGTGCCAGTAGTACGACCTCCGGGACAGTATATGAAAAACTGTTTTTT.

The gene calls are TRBV6-6 and TRBJ2-7, with D possibly being TRBD2 (6 bases). Germline CDR1 MNHNY, CDR2 SVGAGI (reference sequence). This CDR3 spans 14 amino acids. V lost 5 bases and J lost 3, with 14 bases in between. The CDR3 spells CASSDPGLSYEQYF. The CDR3 coding sequence is TGTGCCAGCAGTGACCCGGGACTCAGCTACGAGCAGTACTTC.

The V call is TRBV4-1, the J call TRBJ2-5, with 7 bases that match TRBD2. CDR1 and CDR2 from the germline V gene are MGHRA and YSYEKL. CDR3 length: 17 residues. Losses at the gene ends were 0 bases for V and 4 bases for J; bases not matched to a gene: 11. CDR3 sequence reads: CASSQEGTKRGGETQYF. The CDR3 DNA reads TGCGCCAGCAGCCAAGAAGGAACGAAGCGGGGTGGAGAGACCCAGTACTTC.

The chain combines TRBV7-9 with TRBJ1-5, with 9 bases identical to TRBD1. The germline V gene encodes CDR1 SEHNR and CDR2 FQNEAQ (reference sequence). The CDR3 has 14 residues. With V trimmed by 4 bases and J by 8 bases, 6 bases remained unmatched. The chain's CDR3 is CASSSDRGAKPQHF. The CDR3 coding sequence is TGTGCCAGCAGCTCCGACAGGGGGGCGAAGCCCCAGCATTTT.

The rearrangement joins TRBV7-6 to TRBJ2-5, with TRBD2 matching 9 bases. V dropped 5 bases and J dropped 3; count of bases not matched to a gene: 13. Germline assignment: CDR1 SGHVS and CDR2 FNYEAQ. The length of the CDR3 is 17 residues. In DNA form, the CDR3 reads TGTGCCAGCAGCCCCGAGCGGGGGGCGGTTTGGGAAGAGACCCAGTACTTC. Translated, it gives CASSPERGAVWEETQYF.

The rearrangement links TRBV7-2 to TRBJ2-3; 7 bases agree with TRBD1. The germline CDR1 and CDR2 sequences are SGHTA and FQGNSA. This CDR3 region has 15 residues. After removal of 5 bases from V and 5 bases from J, the junction contained 10 bases not matched to a gene. CDR3 sequence (DNA): TGTGCCAGCAGCGGAGACAGGGCGACGCGAGATACGCAGTATTTT. Translating gives CASSGDRATRDTQYF. Supplemented by reference TRBV7-2 and TRBJ2-3, the full variable domain reads GAGVSQSPSNKVTEKGKDVELRCDPISGHTALYWYRQSLGQGLEFLIYFQGNSAPDKSGLPSDRFSAERTGGSVSTLTIQRTQQEDSAVYLCASSGDRATRDTQYFGPGTRLTVL.

The V gene is TRBV7-9, the J gene TRBJ2-7; D is perhaps TRBD1 (6 bases). Germline lookup yields CDR1 SEHNR and CDR2 FQNEAQ (reference sequence). Trimming shortened V by 5 bases and J by 1 base, and 18 bases separated the two germline ends. The CDR3 contains 16 residues. Here the CDR3 reads CASSLITGSRSYEQYF. The DNA of the CDR3 is TGTGCCAGCAGCCTTATTACAGGGAGCAGGTCCTACGAGCAGTACTTC.

This chain uses TRBV7-6 with TRBJ1-3, with 11 positions matching TRBD1. CDR3 length equals 16 residues. From germline, CDR1 is SGHVS and CDR2 FNYEAQ. V trimming: 5 bases; J trimming: 0 bases; junction bases outside the gene matches: 3. CDR3 DNA sequence: TGTGCCAGCAGCATGGGACAGGGGGTCTCTGGAAACACCATATATTTT. Protein product: CASSMGQGVSGNTIYF.

V is TRBV18 and J is TRBJ2-7; 8 bases fit TRBD2. The germline CDR1 and CDR2 sequences are KGHSH and LQKENI. The CDR3 extends over 15 amino acids. J gave up 4 bases and V 2 bases, and 7 bases lay outside the gene matches. CDR3 amino acids: CASSPGSAGGYEQYF. In DNA form, the CDR3 reads TGTGCCAGCTCACCAGGCTCCGCGGGGGGTTACGAGCAGTACTTC.

The chain employs TRBV18 and TRBJ1-5; D not resolved. Germline V gene lookup returns CDR1 KGHSH and CDR2 LQKENI. V was cut by 4 bases and J by 4 bases, with 11 bases left in between. This CDR3 comprises 14 residues. CDR3 amino acids: CASSREAGNQPQHF. CDR3 nucleotides: TGTGCCAGCTCACGAGAAGCGGGAAATCAGCCCCAGCATTTT.

This chain connects TRBV18 to TRBJ2-7; maybe TRBD1 (7 bases). This CDR3 spans 14 amino acids. CDR1 is KGHSH and CDR2 is LQKENI in the germline V gene. Trimming cost V 2 bases and J 6 bases, with 14 bases left between them. The CDR3 DNA is TGTGCCAGCTCACCATCCCAGGGGGACTCCGAGCAGTACTTC. The encoded protein is CASSPSQGDSEQYF.

The chain employs TRBV29-1 and TRBJ1-3, with 7 bases lining up with TRBD1. CDR1 is SQVTM and CDR2 is ANQGSEA in the germline V gene. J gave up 0 bases and V 6 bases, and 2 bases lay outside the gene matches. This CDR3 has 13 amino acids. CDR3 bases: TGCAGCGTGGGGACAGTCTCTGGAAACACCATATATTTT. Its translation is CSVGTVSGNTIYF.

This clone was seen just once. V gene TRBV19 combines with J gene TRBJ2-3; possible D gene TRBD2, 5 bases. The CDR3 sequence is 14 residues long. Trimming left V 4 bases short and J 4 bases short, with 12 bases between. CDR1 and CDR2 from the germline V gene are LNHDA and SQIVND (reference sequence). The CDR3 sequence is CASSKGARADTQYF. Written as DNA, the CDR3 is TGTGCCAGTAGTAAGGGTGCGCGGGCAGATACGCAGTATTTT.

The V gene is TRBV6-5, the J gene TRBJ1-2, with a weak D call TRBD1 (6 bases). V lost 6 bases to trimming and J lost 4 bases, with 12 bases between them. Germline V gene lookup returns CDR1 MNHEY and CDR2 SVGAGI. The CDR3 length is 13 residues. For the CDR3, the DNA is TGTGCCAGCAGACCGGACAGCGCCTATGGCTACACCTTC. Translation: CASRPDSAYGYTF.

The chain combines TRBV7-7 with TRBJ2-3; 7 nucleotides agree with TRBD1. The V segment lost 5 bases and the J segment 1 base; nucleotides outside the gene matches: 3. Germline V lookup: CDR1 SSHAT, CDR2 FNYEAQ (reference sequence). The CDR3 extends over 14 amino acids. This CDR3 reads CASSVDRGTDTQYF. In DNA, the CDR3 is TGTGCCAGCAGCGTCGACAGGGGCACAGATACGCAGTATTTT.

CDR3 residues: CASSVWGGRDYEQYF. The CDR3 DNA follows: TGTGCCAGCAGTGTTTGGGGGGGGCGGGACTACGAGCAGTACTTC. The rearrangement uses TRBV6-1 and TRBJ2-7; D possibly corresponds to TRBD2 (7 bases). V was cut by 4 bases and J by 3 bases, with 16 bases left in between. The germline V gene encodes CDR1 MNHNS and CDR2 SASEGT. CDR3 length: 15 amino acids.

This chain joins TRBV7-2 and TRBJ2-7; D is undetermined. CDR3 length equals 12 residues. With 4 bases removed from V and 2 bases from J, the gap between germline ends came to 6 bases. CDR1 is SGHTA and CDR2 is FQGNSA in the germline V gene. This CDR3 reads CASSSNTYEQYF. As DNA, the CDR3 is TGTGCCAGCAGCTCAAACACCTACGAGCAGTACTTC.

The CDR3 region has the DNA TGTGCCAGCAGCCCAGGGGGTGGCACTGAAGCTTTCTTT. Amino acids: CASSPGGGTEAFF. The genes are TRBV7-3 and TRBJ1-1; TRBD1 matches 7 bases. V shed 5 bases and J 4 bases; nucleotides not matched to a gene: 4. Germline V gene data show CDR1 as SGHTA and CDR2 as FQGTGA. The CDR3 runs to 13 residues. Looking up the rest from reference TRBV7-3 and TRBJ1-1 gives the full variable domain: GAGVSQTPSNKVTEKGKYVELRCDPISGHTALYWYRQSLGQGPEFLIYFQGTGAADDSGLPNDRFFAVRPEGSVSTLKIQRTERGDSAVYLCASSPGGGTEAFFGQGTRLTVV.

J is TRBJ1-4 and V is TRBV7-9; D gene unclear. V was cut by 3 bases and J by 12 bases, with 20 bases left in between. The CDR3 totals 15 residues. Germline-derived CDR1 and CDR2 are SEHNR and FQNEAQ (reference sequence). CDR3 residues: CASSLAGAPLGELFF. Here the CDR3 DNA reads TGTGCCAGCAGCTTGGCGGGTGCCCCCCTCGGTGAACTGTTTTTT.

This chain joins TRBV7-8 and TRBJ2-3, with D perhaps TRBD2 (5 bases). This CDR3 comprises 16 residues. V dropped 3 bases and J dropped 4 bases, with 17 bases sitting between them. Germline V CDR1 and CDR2: SGHVS, FQNEAQ. The chain's CDR3 is CASSFKGDVRSDTQYF. In DNA form, the CDR3 reads TGTGCCAGCAGCTTTAAGGGAGACGTCAGGTCAGATACGCAGTATTTT. Full variable domain (remainder filled in from reference TRBV7-8 and TRBJ2-3): GAGVSQSPRYKVAKRGQDVALRCDPISGHVSLFWYQQALGQGPEFLTYFQNEAQLDKSGLPSDRFFAERPEGSVSTLKIQRTQQEDSAVYLCASSFKGDVRSDTQYFGPGTRLTVL.

This clone has more than one count but fewer than ten. The rearrangement joins TRBV15 to TRBJ1-5, with 10 bases matching TRBD1. The CDR3 consists of 18 residues. From germline, CDR1 is LNHNV and CDR2 YYDKDF (reference sequence). Trimming at V came to 0 bases and at J to 5 bases, leaving 10 bases not matched to a gene. The CDR3 bases are TGTGCCACCAGCAGAGATTTGGGGACAGGGGCCGCCTATCAGCCCCAGCATTTT. It translates to CATSRDLGTGAAYQPQHF. Full variable domain (missing parts from reference TRBV15 and TRBJ1-5): DAMVIQNPRYQVTQFGKPVTLSCSQTLNHNVMYWYQQKSSQAPKLLFHYYDKDFNNEADTPDNFQSRRPNTSFCFLDIRSPGLGDTAMYLCATSRDLGTGAAYQPQHFGDGTRLSIL.

This clone occurred a few times. The V call is TRBV16, the J call TRBJ1-2, with D hard to call. The CDR3 extends over 16 amino acids. Trimming shortened V by 0 bases and J by 0 bases, and 11 bases separated the two germline ends. Looked up from germline, CDR1 is KGHSY and CDR2 is FQNENV. CDR3 region: CASSQSTLPANYGYTF. DNA of the CDR3: TGTGCCAGCAGCCAATCAACCCTTCCAGCTAACTATGGCTACACCTTC.

The rearrangement joins TRBV5-1 to TRBJ2-7, with TRBD2 matching over 8 bases. Germline trimming cut 4 bases from V and 0 bases from J; bases unmatched to any gene: 9. The V gene's germline CDR1 is SGHRS and CDR2 YFSETQ. This CDR3 has 16 amino acids. The CDR3 spells CASSQALAGGSYEQYF. For the CDR3, the DNA is TGCGCCAGCAGCCAGGCTCTGGCGGGGGGCTCCTACGAGCAGTACTTC.